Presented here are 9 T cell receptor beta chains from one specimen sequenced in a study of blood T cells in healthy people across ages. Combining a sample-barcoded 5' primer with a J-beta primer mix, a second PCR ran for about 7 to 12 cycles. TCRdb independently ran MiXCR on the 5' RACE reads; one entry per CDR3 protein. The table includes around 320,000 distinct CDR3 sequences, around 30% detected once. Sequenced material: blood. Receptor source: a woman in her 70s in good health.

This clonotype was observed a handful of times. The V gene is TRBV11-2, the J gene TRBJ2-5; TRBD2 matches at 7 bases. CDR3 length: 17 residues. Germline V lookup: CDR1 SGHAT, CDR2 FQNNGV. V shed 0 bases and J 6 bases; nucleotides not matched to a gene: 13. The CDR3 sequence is CASSLEPHGGKMKTQYF. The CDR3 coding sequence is TGTGCCAGCAGCTTAGAACCACACGGGGGGAAAATGAAGACCCAGTACTTC.

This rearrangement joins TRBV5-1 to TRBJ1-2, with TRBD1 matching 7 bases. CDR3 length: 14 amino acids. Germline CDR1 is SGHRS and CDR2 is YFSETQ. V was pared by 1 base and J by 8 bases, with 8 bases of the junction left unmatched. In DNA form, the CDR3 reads TGCGCCAGCAGCTTGAATGGGCCAGGGGGAGGCTACACCTTC. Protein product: CASSLNGPGGGYTF.

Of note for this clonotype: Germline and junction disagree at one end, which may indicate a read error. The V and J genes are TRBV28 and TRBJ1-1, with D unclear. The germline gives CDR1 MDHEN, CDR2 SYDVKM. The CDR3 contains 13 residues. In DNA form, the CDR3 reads TGTGCCAGCAAGGGTCCGTTGAACTCTGAAGCTTTCTTT. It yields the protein CASKGPLNSEAFF.

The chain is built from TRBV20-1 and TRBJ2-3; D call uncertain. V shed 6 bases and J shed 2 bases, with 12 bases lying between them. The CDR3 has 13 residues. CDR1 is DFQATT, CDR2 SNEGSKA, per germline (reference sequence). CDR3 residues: CSADSGNTDTQYF. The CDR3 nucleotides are TGCAGTGCCGATTCCGGAAACACAGATACGCAGTATTTT.

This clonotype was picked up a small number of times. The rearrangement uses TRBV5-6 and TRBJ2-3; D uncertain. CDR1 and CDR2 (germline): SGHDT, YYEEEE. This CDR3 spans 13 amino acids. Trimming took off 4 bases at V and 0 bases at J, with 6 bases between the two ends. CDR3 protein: CASSTSSTDTQYF. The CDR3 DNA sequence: TGTGCCAGCAGCACCTCAAGCACAGATACGCAGTATTTT.

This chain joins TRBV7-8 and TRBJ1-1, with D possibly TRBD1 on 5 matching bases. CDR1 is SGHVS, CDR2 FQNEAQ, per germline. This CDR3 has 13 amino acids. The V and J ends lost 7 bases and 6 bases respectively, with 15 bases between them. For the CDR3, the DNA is TGTGCCAGCACGGGGGGGAAGGGCGCTGAAGCTTTCTTT. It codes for CASTGGKGAEAFF.

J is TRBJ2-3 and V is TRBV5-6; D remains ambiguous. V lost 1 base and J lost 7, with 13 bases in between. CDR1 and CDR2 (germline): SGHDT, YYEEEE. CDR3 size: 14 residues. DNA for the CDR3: TGTGCCAGCAGCTTGAGTACAGTCCCCCATACGCAGTATTTT. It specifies CASSLSTVPHTQYF.

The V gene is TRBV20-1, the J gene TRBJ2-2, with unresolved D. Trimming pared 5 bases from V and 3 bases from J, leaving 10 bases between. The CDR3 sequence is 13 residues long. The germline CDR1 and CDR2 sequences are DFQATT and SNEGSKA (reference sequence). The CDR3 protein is CSALRPDTGELFF. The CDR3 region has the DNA TGCAGTGCTCTGCGCCCAGACACCGGGGAGCTGTTTTTT.

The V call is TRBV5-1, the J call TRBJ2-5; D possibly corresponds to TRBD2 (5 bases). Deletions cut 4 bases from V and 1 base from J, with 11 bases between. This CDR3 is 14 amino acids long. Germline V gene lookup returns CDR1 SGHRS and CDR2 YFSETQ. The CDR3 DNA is TGCGCCAGCAGCGAGACTAATCTCCAAGAGACCCAGTACTTC. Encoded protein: CASSETNLQETQYF.